This TCR beta chain was captured in a study of tumor and adjacent non-tumor tissue in lung cancer. Overall study: The cohort had 12 adenocarcinoma, 2 squamous cell and 1 small cell patients. Broader study findings: Compared with tumor, normal lung showed significantly lower TCR diversity. In normal lung, the top 100 clones were significantly more dominant than in tumor.

Three rounds of nested PCR, following a modified ARM-PCR protocol, produced the TCRbeta library. TCRdb processed the multiplex PCR reads anew with MiXCR; each CDR3 protein has one entry. The repertoire includes approximately 100,000 distinct CDR3 sequences, roughly 80% of them detected once, and roughly 35% sits in the top ten. No cell sorting was done before RNA was extracted from the tissue. Newly diagnosed lung cancer patients had thoracic surgery in China, August–November 2014, without prior chemotherapy. A word on this clonotype: The antigen remains unidentified. One end of the junction is discordant with germline, which a read error may explain.

The germline V gene encodes CDR1 SGHAT and CDR2 FQNNGV. The CDR3 extends over 14 amino acids. This rearrangement joins TRBV11-2 to TRBJ2-7; the match to TRBD1 covers 7 bases. Sequencing was done on a sample of lung tumor tissue. This TCR derives from a woman aged 55-70 years with non-small cell lung cancer. The CDR3 sequence is CASSLSSGTAEQYF. The CDR3 DNA reads as TGTGCCAGCAGCTTATCCTCCGGGACAGCTGAGCAATACTTC. Full variable domain (missing parts from reference TRBV11-2 and TRBJ2-7): EAGVAQSPRYKIIEKRQSVAFWCNPISGHATLYWYQQILGQGPKLLIQFQNNGVVDDSQLPKDRFSAERLKGVDSTLKIQPAKLEDSAVYLCASSLSSGTAEQYFGPGTRLTVT.